A single sample is the source of the 5 T cell receptor beta chains below, sequenced in a study of T cell responses to AZD1222 COVID-19 vaccine. Profiled with immunoSEQ multiplex PCR; TCRdb holds only in-frame clones, not every one. The top ten hold around 2.2% of the sample, which has roughly 150,000 clones, about nine tenths seen once. The sample was peripheral blood, taken on day 0 of AZD1222 vaccination. The receptors here all came from an adult in good health.

The chain combines TRBV7-8 with TRBJ1-3, with D perhaps matching TRBD1 (6 bases). The germline gives CDR1 SGHVS, CDR2 FQNEAQ. Trimming removed 5 bases from V and 2 bases from J, with 13 bases in between. The CDR3 runs 15 residues. The CDR3, as DNA: TGTGCCAGCAGCCTAGAACAGGGCCCTGGAAACACCATATATTTT. Protein: CASSLEQGPGNTIYF.

The V and J genes are TRBV21-1 and TRBJ1-1; the table's TRBD1 call for D was not verified on the DNA. TRBV21-1 is marked as a pseudogene. The CDR3 length is 13 residues. CDR3 DNA sequence: TGTGCCAGCAGGGCCGACAGGGCTAACCCCGCTTTCTTT. As protein: CASRADRANPAFF.

The chain employs TRBV12-3 or TRBV12-4 and TRBJ1-2; TRBD1 matches 7 bases. The CDR3 contains 12 residues. Trimming took 6 bases from V and 7 from J; bases not matched to a gene: 5. The chain's CDR3 is CASSRTGAGYTF. For the CDR3, the DNA is TGTGCCAGCAGCCGGACAGGAGCTGGCTACACCTTC.

This clone appeared once. The chain links TRBV3-1 (or the pseudogene TRBV3-2) to TRBJ2-2; TRBD1 matches at 7 bases. The CDR3 runs to 15 residues. Germline V CDR1 and CDR2: LGHDT, YNNKEL (reference sequence). V gave up 1 base and J gave up 1 base; unmatched junction bases: 0. CDR3 sequence reads: CASSQGDRNTGELFF. CDR3 nucleotides: TGTGCCAGCAGCCAAGGGGACAGGAACACCGGGGAGCTGTTTTTT.

The chain uses TRBV27 and TRBJ1-6; 8 positions match TRBD1. V lost 6 bases to trimming and J lost 7 bases; unmatched junction nucleotides: 5. This CDR3 contains 14 residues. CDR1 and CDR2 from the germline V gene are MNHEY and SMNVEV (reference sequence). The CDR3 coding sequence is TGTGCCAGCAGAATTAGGACAGGGAATTCACCCCTCCACTTT. Its translation: CASRIRTGNSPLHF.